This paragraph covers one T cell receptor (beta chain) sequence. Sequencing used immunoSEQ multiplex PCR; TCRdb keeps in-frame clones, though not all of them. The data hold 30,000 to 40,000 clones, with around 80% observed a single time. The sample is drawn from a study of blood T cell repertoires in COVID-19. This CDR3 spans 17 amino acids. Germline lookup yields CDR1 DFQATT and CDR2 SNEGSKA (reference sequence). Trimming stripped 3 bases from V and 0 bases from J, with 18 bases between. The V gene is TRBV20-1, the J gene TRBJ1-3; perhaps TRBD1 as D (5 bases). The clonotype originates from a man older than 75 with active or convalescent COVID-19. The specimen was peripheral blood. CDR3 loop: CSASGPLTVPSGNTIYF. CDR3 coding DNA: TGCAGTGCTAGTGGGCCTCTGACAGTCCCCTCTGGAAACACCATATATTTT.